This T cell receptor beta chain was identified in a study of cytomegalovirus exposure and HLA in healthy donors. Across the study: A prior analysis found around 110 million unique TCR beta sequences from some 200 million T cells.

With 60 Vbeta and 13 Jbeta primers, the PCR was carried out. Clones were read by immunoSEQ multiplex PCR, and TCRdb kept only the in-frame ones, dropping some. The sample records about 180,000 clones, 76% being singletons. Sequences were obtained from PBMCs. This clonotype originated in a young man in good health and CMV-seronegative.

The DNA of the CDR3 is TGTGCCAGCACCCCTCCTTTCGGGGAGCTGTTTTTT. It encodes CASTPPFGELFF. The V call is TRBV28, the J call TRBJ2-2; D is unresolved. The CDR3 runs to 12 residues. V lost 7 bases and J 7 bases, leaving 10 bases between the germline ends. CDR1 is MDHEN and CDR2 is SYDVKM in the germline V gene.